Shown below are 22 T cell receptor beta chains from a single sample sequenced in a study of shared clonotypes between healthy human individuals. Only in-frame clones appear in the TCRdb table, and some are missing; sequencing was by immunoSEQ multiplex PCR. The table includes more than 2 million clones, roughly 93% detected once. Terminally differentiated effector memory CD45RA+ cells were left out of the naive CD8 fraction, which was CD45RO-negative and positively selected for CCR7. What was sequenced was naive CD8+ T cells from PBMCs. These receptors all come from a man younger than 30 in good health. Some clones in this sample may be carry-over from other donors' samples.

The rearrangement links TRBV9 to TRBJ1-4; the D is unclear. The CDR3 consists of 18 residues. The V gene's germline CDR1 is SGDLS and CDR2 YYNGEE. V lost 3 bases, J lost 7 bases, and 25 bases lay in between. The chain's CDR3 is CASSAGTVRGRGSEKLFF. The CDR3 bases are TGTGCCAGCAGCGCCGGAACGGTACGGGGTCGAGGGAGTGAAAAACTGTTTTTT.

CDR3 bases: TGTGCTAGTGCCGGACCGGGGGCGACTGGCTATGGCTACACCTTC. Protein: CASAGPGATGYGYTF. This chain links TRBV12-5 with TRBJ1-2, with D perhaps matching TRBD1 (6 bases). Trimming left V 7 bases short and J 4 bases short, with 19 bases between. The CDR3 has 15 residues. Germline-derived CDR1 and CDR2 are LGHNT and FRNRAP.

This chain links TRBV7-9 with TRBJ2-2; no reliable D call. Germline values: CDR1 SEHNR, CDR2 FQNEAQ (reference sequence). The CDR3 has 11 residues. Trimming took off 8 bases at V and 8 bases at J, with 9 bases between the two ends. In nucleotides, the CDR3 is TGTGCCAGCCCCTTGGTGGGGGAGCTGTTTTTT. The encoded protein is CASPLVGELFF.

The chain employs TRBV11-2 and TRBJ2-2, with D perhaps TRBD2 (5 bases). The V end was cut by 0 bases, the J end by 9 bases, with 11 bases between. The CDR3 loop spans 14 amino acids. The germline V gene has CDR1 SGHAT and CDR2 FQNNGV. CDR3 loop: CASSLEVGERELFF. The CDR3 DNA is TGTGCCAGCAGCTTAGAGGTCGGGGAAAGGGAGCTGTTTTTT.

This chain links TRBV10-3 with TRBJ2-1; 9 nucleotides match TRBD2. The CDR3 totals 15 residues. The V segment lost 11 bases and the J segment 8 bases; nucleotides outside the gene matches: 16. Germline CDR1 is ENHRY and CDR2 is SYGVKD. The CDR3 bases are TGTGCCGCCAGAAAGGGGAGCGGGAGGTTGGATGAGCAGTTCTTC. Protein: CAARKGSGRLDEQFF.

The rearrangement links TRBV15 to TRBJ2-1, with D perhaps matching TRBD2 (7 bases). Germline V gene data show CDR1 as LNHNV and CDR2 as YYDKDF (reference sequence). This CDR3 has 15 residues. Trimming took off 5 bases at V and 3 bases at J, with 14 bases between the two ends. For the CDR3, the DNA is TGTGCCACCAGCGTAGGGGGGGAGGGCTACAATGAGCAGTTCTTC. Its translation: CATSVGGEGYNEQFF.

The chain is built from TRBV7-8 and TRBJ1-2, with D uncertain. Germline-derived CDR1 and CDR2 are SGHVS and FQNEAQ. V shed 5 bases and J shed 3 bases, with 7 bases lying between them. CDR3 size: 12 residues. CDR3 in DNA: TGTGCCAGCAGCCAAAAGGACTATGGCTACACCTTC. Translated: CASSQKDYGYTF.

The chain carries TRBV6-5 and TRBJ2-7; D is uncertain. Germline CDR1 is MNHEY and CDR2 is SVGAGI. The CDR3 length is 16 residues. The V gene lost 0 bases and the J gene lost 3 bases, with 15 bases spanning the gap. In nucleotides, the CDR3 is TGTGCCAGCAGTTACTCGCTAAGCACCCTCATCTACGAGCAGTACTTC. Translating gives CASSYSLSTLIYEQYF.

This chain joins TRBV5-1 and TRBJ1-2, with TRBD1 matching 11 bases. The germline V gene encodes CDR1 SGHRS and CDR2 YFSETQ. J was trimmed by 7 bases and V by 0 bases; bases with no gene match: 5. The length of the CDR3 is 15 residues. CDR3 sequence: CASSLGGQGAFGYTF. For the CDR3, the DNA is TGCGCCAGCAGCTTGGGCGGACAGGGGGCCTTTGGCTACACCTTC.

The rearrangement joins TRBV2 to TRBJ1-5; D not resolved. This CDR3 contains 19 residues. Germline-derived CDR1 and CDR2 are SNHLY and FYNNEI. Trimming left V 0 bases short and J 6 bases short, with 24 bases between. CDR3 in amino acids: CASSEALLCVGSVCQPQHF. The CDR3 DNA follows: TGTGCCAGCAGTGAAGCGCTTCTTTGTGTAGGGAGTGTTTGTCAGCCCCAGCATTTT.

The rearrangement links TRBV5-1 to TRBJ2-7, with 11 bases fitting TRBD2. Germline CDR1 reads SGHRS; CDR2 reads YFSETQ. CDR3 length: 16 amino acids. After removal of 1 base from V and 3 bases from J, the junction contained 6 bases not matched to a gene. CDR3 residues: CASSLPRLAGSYEQYF. CDR3 bases: TGCGCCAGCAGCTTGCCCCGACTAGCGGGAAGCTACGAGCAGTACTTC.

J is TRBJ2-7 and V is TRBV28; unclear D gene. V lost 6 bases, J lost 1 base, and 10 bases lay in between. The length of the CDR3 is 13 residues. Germline assignment: CDR1 MDHEN and CDR2 SYDVKM. The CDR3 nucleotides are TGTGCCAGCAGCTTACCCCCGTCCTACGAGCAGTACTTC. Protein product: CASSLPPSYEQYF.

The genes are TRBV19 and TRBJ2-7; D unresolved. CDR3 length: 13 residues. Germline values: CDR1 LNHDA, CDR2 SQIVND (reference sequence). The V end lost 5 bases, the J end lost 6 bases, and 14 bases lay between the germline ends. The CDR3 nucleotides read TGTGCCAGTAGTCCAAGCAGGTGGGGCGAGCAGTACTTC. Translated: CASSPSRWGEQYF.

The chain combines TRBV6-5 with TRBJ1-2, with 9 bases aligning to TRBD1. The CDR3 sequence is 15 residues long. J lost 3 bases, V lost 6 bases, and 8 bases had no gene match. Germline assignment: CDR1 MNHEY and CDR2 SVGAGI. CDR3 sequence (DNA): TGTGCCAGCAGAATAGGACAGGGGCCCCACTATGGCTACACCTTC. As protein: CASRIGQGPHYGYTF.

Regarding this clone: A much more abundant neighbour one base away suggests this may be a read error. Other DNA sequences of this sample code for an identical CDR3. The chain couples TRBV5-6 to TRBJ1-1; D not resolved. Germline assignment: CDR1 SGHDT and CDR2 YYEEEE. V dropped 4 bases and J dropped 1 base, with 5 bases sitting between them. The CDR3 loop spans 12 amino acids. CDR3 sequence: CASSVGNTEAFF. The CDR3 bases are TGTGCCAGCAGCGTAGGGAACACTGAAGCTTTCTTT.

V usage is TRBV28 and J usage is TRBJ1-2; TRBD1 agrees at 11 bases. V trimming: 4 bases; J trimming: 7 bases; junction bases outside the gene matches: 2. Germline V gives CDR1 MDHEN, CDR2 SYDVKM. The CDR3 is 13 amino acids. The DNA of the CDR3 is TGTGCCAGCAGTTCCGGGACAGGGGGTGGCTACACCTTC. Amino acid sequence: CASSSGTGGGYTF.

J is TRBJ2-1 and V is TRBV4-1, with a weak D call TRBD2 (6 bases). V was shortened by 4 bases and J by 4 bases, with 11 bases between the two germline ends. This CDR3 is built from 14 residues. Germline CDR1 MGHRA, CDR2 YSYEKL. As DNA, the CDR3 is TGCGCCAGCAGCCCTACACGGGAGTACAATGAGCAGTTCTTC. Translated, it gives CASSPTREYNEQFF.

This chain joins TRBV19 and TRBJ1-1, with 7 bases identical to TRBD1. This CDR3 is 14 amino acids long. The ends lost 5 bases at V and 4 bases at J; junction bases unmatched: 7. Germline V gene sequence: CDR1 LNHDA, CDR2 SQIVND (reference sequence). CDR3 coding DNA: TGTGCCAGTAGTTTGACAGGGATAGCCACTGAAGCTTTCTTT. This translates into CASSLTGIATEAFF.

This chain uses TRBV28 with TRBJ2-7; TRBD2 matches at 11 bases. Germline V gene lookup returns CDR1 MDHEN and CDR2 SYDVKM. The CDR3 is 14 amino acids. V shed 5 bases, J shed 2 bases, and the junction held 2 bases outside the gene matches. CDR3 in amino acids: CASSDSGRAYEQYF. The CDR3 DNA reads TGTGCCAGCAGTGATAGCGGGAGGGCCTACGAGCAGTACTTC.

The rearrangement uses TRBV6-1 and TRBJ2-5; D gene unclear. V was trimmed by 2 bases and J by 4 bases, leaving 11 bases between them. CDR1 MNHNS and CDR2 SASEGT come from the germline V gene. The CDR3 has 14 amino acids. The CDR3 coding sequence is TGTGCCAGCAGTGAAAATAGGGCCCGAGAGACCCAGTACTTC. It encodes CASSENRARETQYF.

V gene TRBV4-3 combines with J gene TRBJ1-4, with a possible D match to TRBD1 (5 bases). CDR1 LGHNA and CDR2 YSLEER come from the germline V gene. The CDR3 runs 16 residues. Trimming cost V 0 bases and J 7 bases, with 15 bases left between them. CDR3 sequence (DNA): TGCGCCAGCAGCCAAGATTGGCAGGGAGGCGGTGAAAAACTGTTTTTT. Its protein is CASSQDWQGGGEKLFF.

The rearrangement uses TRBV11-2 and TRBJ1-1; TRBD1 matches at 8 bases. The V gene end was trimmed by 1 base and the J gene end by 6 bases; junction bases not matched to a gene: 1. CDR3 length: 13 amino acids. Germline CDR1 and CDR2: SGHAT and FQNNGV. CDR3 sequence reads: CASSLAQGAEAFF. The CDR3 nucleotides are TGTGCCAGCAGCTTAGCACAGGGGGCTGAAGCTTTCTTT. Full variable domain (remainder filled in from reference TRBV11-2 and TRBJ1-1): EAGVAQSPRYKIIEKRQSVAFWCNPISGHATLYWYQQILGQGPKLLIQFQNNGVVDDSQLPKDRFSAERLKGVDSTLKIQPAKLEDSAVYLCASSLAQGAEAFFGQGTRLTVV.